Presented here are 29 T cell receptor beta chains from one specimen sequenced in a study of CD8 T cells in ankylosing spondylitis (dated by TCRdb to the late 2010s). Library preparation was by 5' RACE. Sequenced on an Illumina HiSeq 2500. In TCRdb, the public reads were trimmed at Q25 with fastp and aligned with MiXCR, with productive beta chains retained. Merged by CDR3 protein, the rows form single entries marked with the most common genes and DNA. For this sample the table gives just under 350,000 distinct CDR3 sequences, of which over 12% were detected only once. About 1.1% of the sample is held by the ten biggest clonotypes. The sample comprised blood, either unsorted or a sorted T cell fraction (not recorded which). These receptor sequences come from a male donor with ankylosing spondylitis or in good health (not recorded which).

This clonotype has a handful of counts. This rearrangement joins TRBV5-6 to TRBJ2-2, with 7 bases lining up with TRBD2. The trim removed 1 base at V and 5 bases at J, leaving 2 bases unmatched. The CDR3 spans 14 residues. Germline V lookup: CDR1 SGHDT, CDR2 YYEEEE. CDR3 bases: TGTGCCAGCAGCTTGCGGGGGGAAACCGGGGAGCTGTTTTTT. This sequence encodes CASSLRGETGELFF.

The CDR3 DNA reads as TGTGCCATCGAAGGGGACGGGAGAACTAATGAGCAGTTCTTC. This sequence encodes CAIEGDGRTNEQFF. V and J are TRBV10-3 and TRBJ2-1, with D possibly being TRBD2 (6 bases). Trimming left V 8 bases short and J 7 bases short, with 18 bases between. This CDR3 region has 14 residues. Germline V gives CDR1 ENHRY, CDR2 SYGVKD.

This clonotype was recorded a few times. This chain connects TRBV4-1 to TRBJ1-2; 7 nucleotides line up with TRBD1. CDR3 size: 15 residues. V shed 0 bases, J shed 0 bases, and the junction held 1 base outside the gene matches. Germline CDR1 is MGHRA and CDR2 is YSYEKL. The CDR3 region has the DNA TGCGCCAGCAGCCAAGAGGGACAGACTAACTATGGCTACACCTTC. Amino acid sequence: CASSQEGQTNYGYTF.

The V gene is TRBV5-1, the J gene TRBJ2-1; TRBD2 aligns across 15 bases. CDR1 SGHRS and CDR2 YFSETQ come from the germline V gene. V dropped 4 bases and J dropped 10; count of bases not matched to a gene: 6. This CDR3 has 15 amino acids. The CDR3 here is CASSGTSGRQEEQFF. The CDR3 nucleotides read TGCGCCAGCAGCGGGACTAGCGGGAGGCAAGAGGAGCAGTTCTTC.

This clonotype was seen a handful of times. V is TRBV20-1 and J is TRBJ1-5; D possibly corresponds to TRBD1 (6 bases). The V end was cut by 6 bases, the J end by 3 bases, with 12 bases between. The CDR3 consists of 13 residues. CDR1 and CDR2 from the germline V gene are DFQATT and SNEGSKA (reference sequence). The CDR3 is CSASRGPNQPQHF. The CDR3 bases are TGCAGTGCCAGCAGGGGACCCAATCAGCCCCAGCATTTT.

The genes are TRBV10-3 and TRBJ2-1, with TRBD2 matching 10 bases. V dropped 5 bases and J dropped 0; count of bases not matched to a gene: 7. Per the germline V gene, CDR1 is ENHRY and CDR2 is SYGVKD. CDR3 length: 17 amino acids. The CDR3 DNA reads TGTGCCATCAGTTCAACTAGCGGGGCTAGCTCCTACAATGAGCAGTTCTTC. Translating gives CAISSTSGASSYNEQFF.

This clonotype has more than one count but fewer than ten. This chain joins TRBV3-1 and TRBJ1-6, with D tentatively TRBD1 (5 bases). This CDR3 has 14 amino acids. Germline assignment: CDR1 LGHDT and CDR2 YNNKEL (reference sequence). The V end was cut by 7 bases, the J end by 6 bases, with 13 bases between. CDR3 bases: TGTGCCAGCATGTCCGGGACCTTTAATTCACCCCTCCACTTT. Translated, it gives CASMSGTFNSPLHF.

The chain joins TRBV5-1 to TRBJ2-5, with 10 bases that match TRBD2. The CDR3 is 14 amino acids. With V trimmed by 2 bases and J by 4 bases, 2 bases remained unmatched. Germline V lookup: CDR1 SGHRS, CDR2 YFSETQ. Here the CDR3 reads CASSLGLAAETQYF. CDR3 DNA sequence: TGCGCCAGCAGCTTAGGACTAGCGGCAGAGACCCAGTACTTC.

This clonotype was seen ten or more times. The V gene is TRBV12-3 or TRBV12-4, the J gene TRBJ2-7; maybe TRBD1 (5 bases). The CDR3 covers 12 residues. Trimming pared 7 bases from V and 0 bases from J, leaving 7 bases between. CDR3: CASNQGSYEQYF. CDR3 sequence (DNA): TGTGCCAGCAATCAGGGCTCCTACGAGCAGTACTTC.

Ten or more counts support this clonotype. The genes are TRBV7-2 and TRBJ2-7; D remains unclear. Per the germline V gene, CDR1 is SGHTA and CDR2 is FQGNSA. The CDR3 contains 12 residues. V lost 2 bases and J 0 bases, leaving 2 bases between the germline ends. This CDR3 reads CASSLYSYEQYF. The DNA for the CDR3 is TGTGCCAGCAGCTTATACTCCTACGAGCAGTACTTC.

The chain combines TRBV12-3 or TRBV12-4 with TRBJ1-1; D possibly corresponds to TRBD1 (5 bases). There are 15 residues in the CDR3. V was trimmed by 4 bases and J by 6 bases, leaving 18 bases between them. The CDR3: CASSSRDGPGAEAFF. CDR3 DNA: TGTGCCAGCAGTTCCCGGGACGGACCGGGAGCTGAAGCTTTCTTT.

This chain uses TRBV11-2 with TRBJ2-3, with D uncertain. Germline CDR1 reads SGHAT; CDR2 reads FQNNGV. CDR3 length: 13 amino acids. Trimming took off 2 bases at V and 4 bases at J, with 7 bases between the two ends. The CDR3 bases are TGTGCCAGCAGCTTATGGCGCGCAGATACGCAGTATTTT. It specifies CASSLWRADTQYF.

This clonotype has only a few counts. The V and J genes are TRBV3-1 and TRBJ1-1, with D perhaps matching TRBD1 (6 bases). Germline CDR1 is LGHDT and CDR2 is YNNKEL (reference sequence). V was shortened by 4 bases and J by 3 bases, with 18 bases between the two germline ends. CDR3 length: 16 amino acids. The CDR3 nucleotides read TGTGCCAGCAGCCCAAACAACCGACAGGAGGACACTGAAGCTTTCTTT. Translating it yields CASSPNNRQEDTEAFF.

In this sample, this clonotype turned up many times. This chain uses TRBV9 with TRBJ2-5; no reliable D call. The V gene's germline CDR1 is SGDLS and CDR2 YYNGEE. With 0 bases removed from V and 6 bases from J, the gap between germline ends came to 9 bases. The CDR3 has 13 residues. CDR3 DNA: TGTGCCAGCAGCGTAGAGGGTACGAAGACCCAGTACTTC. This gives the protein CASSVEGTKTQYF.

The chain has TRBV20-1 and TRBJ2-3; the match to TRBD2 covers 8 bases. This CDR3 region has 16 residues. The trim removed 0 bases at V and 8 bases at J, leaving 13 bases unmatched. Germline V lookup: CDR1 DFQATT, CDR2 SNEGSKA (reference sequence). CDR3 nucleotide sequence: TGCAGTGCTAGAGACGGGGGTCCAGCGGGAGTCAGTACGCAGTATTTT. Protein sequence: CSARDGGPAGVSTQYF.

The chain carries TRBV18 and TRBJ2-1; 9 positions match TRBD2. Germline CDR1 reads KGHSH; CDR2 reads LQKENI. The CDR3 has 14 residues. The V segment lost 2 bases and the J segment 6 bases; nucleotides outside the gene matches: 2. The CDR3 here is CASSPWTSANEQFF. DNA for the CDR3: TGTGCCAGCTCACCATGGACTAGCGCCAATGAGCAGTTCTTC.

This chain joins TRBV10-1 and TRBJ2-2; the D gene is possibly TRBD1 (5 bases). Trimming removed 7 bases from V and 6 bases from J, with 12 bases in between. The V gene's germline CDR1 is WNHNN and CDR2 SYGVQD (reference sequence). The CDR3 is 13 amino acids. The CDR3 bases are TGCGCCAGCAATCAACAGGTGGCCGGGGAGCTGTTTTTT. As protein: CASNQQVAGELFF.

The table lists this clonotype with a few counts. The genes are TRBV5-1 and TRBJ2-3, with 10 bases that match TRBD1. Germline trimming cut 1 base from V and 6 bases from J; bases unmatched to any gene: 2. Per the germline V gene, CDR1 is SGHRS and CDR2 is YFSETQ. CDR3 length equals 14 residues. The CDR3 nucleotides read TGCGCCAGCAGCTTGACGGGACAGGGGGATACGCAGTATTTT. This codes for CASSLTGQGDTQYF.

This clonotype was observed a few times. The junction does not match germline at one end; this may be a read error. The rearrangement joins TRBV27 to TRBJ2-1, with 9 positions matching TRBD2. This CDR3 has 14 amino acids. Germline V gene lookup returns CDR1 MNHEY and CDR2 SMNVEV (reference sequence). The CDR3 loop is CASQGRAGGVEGVF. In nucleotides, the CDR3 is TGTGCCAGCCAGGGAAGAGCGGGAGGTGTGGAAGGGGTCTTC.

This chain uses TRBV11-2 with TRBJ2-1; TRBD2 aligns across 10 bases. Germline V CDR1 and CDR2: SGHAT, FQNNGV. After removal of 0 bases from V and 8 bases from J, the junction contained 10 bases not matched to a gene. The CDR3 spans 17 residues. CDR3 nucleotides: TGTGCCAGCAGCTTAGATACTCTAGCGGGAGTAGTGGATGAGCAGTTCTTC. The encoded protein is CASSLDTLAGVVDEQFF.

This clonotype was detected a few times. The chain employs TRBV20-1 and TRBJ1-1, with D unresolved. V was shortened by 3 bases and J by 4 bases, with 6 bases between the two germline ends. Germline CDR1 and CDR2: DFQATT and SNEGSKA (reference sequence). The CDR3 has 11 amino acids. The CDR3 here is CSASGSTEAFF. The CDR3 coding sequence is TGCAGTGCTAGCGGGAGCACTGAAGCTTTCTTT.

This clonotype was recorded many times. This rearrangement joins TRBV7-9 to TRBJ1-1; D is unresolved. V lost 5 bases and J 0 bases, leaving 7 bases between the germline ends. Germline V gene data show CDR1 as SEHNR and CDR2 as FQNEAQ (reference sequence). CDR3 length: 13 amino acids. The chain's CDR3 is CASSRQMNTEAFF. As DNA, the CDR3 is TGTGCCAGCAGCCGGCAAATGAACACTGAAGCTTTCTTT.

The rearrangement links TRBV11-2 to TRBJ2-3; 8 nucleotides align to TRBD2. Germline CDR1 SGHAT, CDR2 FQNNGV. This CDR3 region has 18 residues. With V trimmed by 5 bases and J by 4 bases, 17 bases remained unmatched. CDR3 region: CASSPGGGLDGRPDTQYF. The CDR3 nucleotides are TGTGCCAGCAGCCCCGGGGGGGGCCTCGACGGGCGCCCAGATACGCAGTATTTT.

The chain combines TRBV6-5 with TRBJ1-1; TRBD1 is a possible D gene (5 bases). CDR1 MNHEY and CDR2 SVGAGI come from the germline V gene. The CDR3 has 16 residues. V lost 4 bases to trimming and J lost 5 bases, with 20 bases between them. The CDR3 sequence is CASSSYLSGAATEAFF. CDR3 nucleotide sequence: TGTGCCAGCAGTTCCTATCTAAGTGGGGCAGCTACTGAAGCTTTCTTT.

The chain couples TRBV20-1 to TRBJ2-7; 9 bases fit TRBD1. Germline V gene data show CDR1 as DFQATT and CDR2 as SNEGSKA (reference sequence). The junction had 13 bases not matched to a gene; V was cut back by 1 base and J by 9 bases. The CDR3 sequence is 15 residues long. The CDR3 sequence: CSARGATGGSEGQYF. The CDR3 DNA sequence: TGCAGTGCTAGAGGGGCCACAGGGGGCTCTGAAGGGCAGTACTTC.

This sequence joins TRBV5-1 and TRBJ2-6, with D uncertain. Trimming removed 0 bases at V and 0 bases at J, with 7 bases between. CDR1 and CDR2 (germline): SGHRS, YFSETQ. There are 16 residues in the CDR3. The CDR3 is CASSLEPVSGANVLTF. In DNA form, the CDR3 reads TGCGCCAGCAGCTTGGAACCGGTCTCTGGGGCCAACGTCCTGACTTTC.

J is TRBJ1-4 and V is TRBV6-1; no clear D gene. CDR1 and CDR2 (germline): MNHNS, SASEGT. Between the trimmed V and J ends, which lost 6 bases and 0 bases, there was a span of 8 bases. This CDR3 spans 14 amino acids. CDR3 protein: CASSDPPTNEKLFF. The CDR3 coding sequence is TGTGCCAGCAGCGACCCTCCAACTAATGAAAAACTGTTTTTT.

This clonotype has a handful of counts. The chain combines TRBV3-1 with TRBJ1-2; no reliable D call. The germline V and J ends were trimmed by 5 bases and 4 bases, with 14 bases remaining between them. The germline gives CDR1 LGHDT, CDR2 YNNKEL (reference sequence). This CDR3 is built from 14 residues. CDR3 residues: CASSSQPGGYGYTF. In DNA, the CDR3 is TGTGCCAGCAGCTCCCAACCGGGAGGCTATGGCTACACCTTC.

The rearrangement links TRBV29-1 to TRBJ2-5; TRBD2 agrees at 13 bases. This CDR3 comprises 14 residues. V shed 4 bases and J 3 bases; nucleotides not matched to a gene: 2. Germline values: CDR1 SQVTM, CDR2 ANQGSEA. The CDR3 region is CSVGGTSGKETQYF. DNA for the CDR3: TGCAGCGTTGGGGGGACTAGCGGGAAAGAGACCCAGTACTTC.